This TCR beta chain was obtained from a study of blood T cell repertoires in COVID-19. Study context: Some COVID-19 samples were acute and others convalescent; all came from the United States, Italy and Spain. T cells, B-cell-depleted T cells, or PBMCs provided the cDNA or gDNA that served as material.

Source study methods: The assay estimated nucleated cells by amplifying reference gene primers. Here immunoSEQ multiplex PCR was the method, and the copy in TCRdb shows in-frame clones only, minus some. The V and J calls and the clone size are those of that table, but D and trimming were determined from the DNA. The table shows 650,000 to 800,000 clones, with over 80% occurring only once. The length of the CDR3 is 14 residues. Germline V CDR1 and CDR2: SNHLY, FYNNEI. With 6 bases removed from V and 2 bases from J, the gap between germline ends came to 14 bases. The TCR sequence derives from a woman under 30 with acute or convalescent COVID-19. The specimen sequenced was peripheral blood. This chain uses TRBV2 with TRBJ2-7; maybe TRBD2 (5 bases). CDR3 coding DNA: TGTGCCAGCAGGCGGGTGATCAAGGCCTACGAGCAGTACTTC. Its protein product is CASRRVIKAYEQYF.